This T cell receptor (beta chain) was documented in a study of brain T cells in children with intractable seizures. General study results and limits: Pre-surgery blood may have been undersampled, hiding some clones. Only CDR3 sequence similarity suggested viral specificity, without known HCMV serostatus.

Using immunoSEQ multiplex PCR, the repertoire was profiled, and TCRdb retains in-frame clones only, with some absent. The table lists approximately 330,000 clones, about 93% of them singletons. Trimming pared 1 base from V and 2 bases from J, leaving 15 bases between. The germline V gene has CDR1 LGHDT and CDR2 YNNKEL (reference sequence). CDR3 size: 16 residues. Turning to this clone: As yet, its antigen is unknown.

Time point reported: blood from clinic visit 5 months post-surgery; TSC patient then seizure free. Surgery cases with the highest brain T cell transcript signatures were chosen for sequencing. Before surgery, patients took at least one anti-epileptic drug. Sequences were derived from peripheral blood, sampled approximately 5 months after surgery. The clonotype originates from a boy younger than two with tuberous sclerosis and intractable seizures. The chain has TRBV3-1 (or the pseudogene TRBV3-2) and TRBJ2-7; D possibly matches TRBD1 or TRBD2 (5 bases each). CDR3 sequence (DNA): TGTGCCAGCAGCCAAGGAGGGGACCCCGGACCCTACGAGCAGTACTTC. Its protein product is CASSQGGDPGPYEQYF.